These 10 T cell receptor beta chains originate from one sample sequenced in a study of OX40 agonist ivuxolimab in advanced cancers. The repertoire was sequenced with immunoSEQ multiplex PCR; TCRdb's copy has only in-frame clones and lacks some. The sample consists of about 35,000 clones, approximately 84% of them appearing once. This specimen was CD4+ or CD8+ T cells sorted from blood, taken in a trial of the OX40 agonist ivuxolimab. The source is an adult with an advanced solid tumor such as melanoma, head and neck, liver or kidney cancer.

The genes are TRBV6-6 and TRBJ2-1, with TRBD2 matching over 7 bases. J lost 8 bases, V lost 0 bases, and 4 bases had no gene match. Germline V gives CDR1 MNHNY, CDR2 SVGAGI (reference sequence). There are 14 residues in the CDR3. The DNA for the CDR3 is TGTGCCAGCAGTTACTCCCGGGAGGAACATGAGCAGTTCTTC. This translates into CASSYSREEHEQFF.

V usage is TRBV28 and J usage is TRBJ1-2, with D unclear. Trimming shortened V by 6 bases and J by 5 bases, and 7 bases separated the two germline ends. In germline, CDR1 is MDHEN, CDR2 SYDVKM. CDR3 size: 11 residues. The CDR3 loop is CASRNSYGYTF. In DNA, the CDR3 is TGTGCCAGCAGGAACAGTTATGGCTACACCTTC.

The chain couples TRBV29-1 to TRBJ1-2, with D uncertain. Germline values: CDR1 SQVTM, CDR2 ANQGSEA. V dropped 7 bases and J dropped 3 bases, with 9 bases sitting between them. This CDR3 spans 11 amino acids. CDR3 protein: CSALLDYGYTF. The CDR3 coding sequence is TGCAGCGCGTTGTTGGACTATGGCTACACCTTC.

CDR3 DNA: TGTGCCAGTAGTATAACCCGGGGTAGCGGGAGACTGGGTGAGCAGTTCTTC. Translation gives CASSITRGSGRLGEQFF. The genes are TRBV19 and TRBJ2-1, with TRBD2 matching 9 bases. The CDR3 consists of 17 residues. Trimming took 2 bases from V and 9 from J; bases not matched to a gene: 14. Germline V gene lookup returns CDR1 LNHDA and CDR2 SQIVND (reference sequence).

The chain couples TRBV5-6 to TRBJ2-3; a possible D gene is TRBD1 (6 bases). CDR3 length: 12 residues. Germline loops: CDR1 SGHDT, CDR2 YYEEEE. With 4 bases removed from V and 5 bases from J, the gap between germline ends came to 8 bases. The CDR3 region is CASSMTGDTQYF. CDR3 nucleotides: TGTGCCAGCAGCATGACAGGAGATACGCAGTATTTT.

This clone turned up a few times. The rearrangement links TRBV5-1 to TRBJ2-5, with 12 nucleotides matching TRBD1. The CDR3 is 18 amino acids. CDR1 is SGHRS and CDR2 is YFSETQ in the germline V gene. V shed 3 bases, J shed 4 bases, and the junction held 13 bases outside the gene matches. The CDR3 coding sequence is TGCGCCAGCAGCTATAGGGACAGGGGGCGCACGGCGGGAGAGACCCAGTACTTC. This gives the protein CASSYRDRGRTAGETQYF.

CDR3 loop: CASSGTGTGSSGANVLTF. In DNA form, the CDR3 reads TGCGCCAGCAGCGGGACCGGGACAGGATCCTCTGGGGCCAACGTCCTGACTTTC. The chain joins TRBV5-1 to TRBJ2-6; 8 bases map to TRBD1. The CDR3 covers 18 residues. Trimming at V came to 4 bases and at J to 0 bases, leaving 9 bases not matched to a gene. Germline CDR1 and CDR2: SGHRS and YFSETQ.

The sample holds one count of this clone. The chain has TRBV9 and TRBJ2-1; D may be TRBD1 or TRBD2 (5 bases each). The CDR3 spans 15 residues. V dropped 3 bases and J dropped 2 bases, with 12 bases sitting between them. Germline V lookup: CDR1 SGDLS, CDR2 YYNGEE. CDR3 loop: CASSERGATYNEQFF. As DNA, the CDR3 is TGTGCCAGCAGCGAAAGAGGGGCGACCTACAATGAGCAGTTCTTC. Together with reference TRBV9 and TRBJ2-1, the CDR3 gives the full variable domain: DSGVTQTPKHLITATGQRVTLRCSPRSGDLSVYWYQQSLDQGLQFLIQYYNGEERAKGNILERFSAQQFPDLHSELNLSSLELGDSALYFCASSERGATYNEQFFGPGTRLTVL.

The chain recombines TRBV19 with TRBJ2-3; maybe TRBD1 (5 bases). The ends were cut back, 7 bases at V and 0 bases at J, with 17 bases in the middle. Germline values: CDR1 LNHDA, CDR2 SQIVND (reference sequence). The CDR3 is 16 residues long. CDR3 bases: TGTGCCAGTAATCAGGGTTTGTATACTAGCACAGATACGCAGTATTTT. Translation gives CASNQGLYTSTDTQYF.

In this sample, this clone turned up once. V gene TRBV7-9 combines with J gene TRBJ2-7; 9 positions match TRBD2. Germline V gene data show CDR1 as SEHNR and CDR2 as FQNEAQ (reference sequence). The CDR3 length is 18 residues. J lost 1 base, V lost 2 bases, and 12 bases had no gene match. In DNA, the CDR3 is TGTGCCAGCAGCTTAAGTAGCGGGGGTAGCTTGGGATCCTACGAGCAGTACTTC. This translates into CASSLSSGGSLGSYEQYF. The whole variable domain, filled in from reference TRBV7-9 and TRBJ2-7, reads DTGVSQNPRHKITKRGQNVTFRCDPISEHNRLYWYRQTLGQGPEFLTYFQNEAQLEKSRLLSDRFSAERPKGSFSTLEIQRTEQGDSAMYLCASSLSSGGSLGSYEQYFGPGTRLTVT.